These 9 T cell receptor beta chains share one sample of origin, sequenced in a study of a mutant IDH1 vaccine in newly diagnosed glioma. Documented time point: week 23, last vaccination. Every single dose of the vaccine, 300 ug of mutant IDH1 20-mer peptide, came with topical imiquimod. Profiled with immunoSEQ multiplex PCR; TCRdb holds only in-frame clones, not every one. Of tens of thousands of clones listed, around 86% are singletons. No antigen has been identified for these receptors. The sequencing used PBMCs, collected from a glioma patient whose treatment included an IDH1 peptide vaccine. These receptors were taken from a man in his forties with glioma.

The CDR3 protein is CASSLPPGNTIYF. For the CDR3, the DNA is TGTGCCAGCAGCTTACCACCGGGAAACACCATATATTTT. The rearrangement links TRBV9 to TRBJ1-3; D is uncertain. The CDR3 length is 13 residues. The germline V and J ends were trimmed by 4 bases and 4 bases, with 9 bases remaining between them. Germline V gene data show CDR1 as SGDLS and CDR2 as YYNGEE.

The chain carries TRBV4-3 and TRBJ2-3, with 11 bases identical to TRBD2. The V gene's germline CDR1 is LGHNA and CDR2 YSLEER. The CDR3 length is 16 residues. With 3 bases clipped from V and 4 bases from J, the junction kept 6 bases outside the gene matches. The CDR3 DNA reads TGCGCCAGCAGCCAGTTAGCGGGAGGGGCATCAGATACGCAGTATTTT. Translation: CASSQLAGGASDTQYF.

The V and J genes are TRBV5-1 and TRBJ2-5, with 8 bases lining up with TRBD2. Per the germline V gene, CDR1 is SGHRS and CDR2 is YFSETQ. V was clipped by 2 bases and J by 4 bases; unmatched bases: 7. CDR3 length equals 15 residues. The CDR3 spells CASSFLAGRVETQYF. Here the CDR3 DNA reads TGCGCCAGCAGCTTCTTAGCGGGGAGGGTAGAGACCCAGTACTTC.

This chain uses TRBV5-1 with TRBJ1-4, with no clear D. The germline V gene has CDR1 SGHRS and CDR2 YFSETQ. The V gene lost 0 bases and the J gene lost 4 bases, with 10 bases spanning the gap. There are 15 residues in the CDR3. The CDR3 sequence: CASSLEPRLNEKLFF. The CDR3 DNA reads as TGCGCCAGCAGCTTGGAACCCAGACTTAATGAAAAACTGTTTTTT.

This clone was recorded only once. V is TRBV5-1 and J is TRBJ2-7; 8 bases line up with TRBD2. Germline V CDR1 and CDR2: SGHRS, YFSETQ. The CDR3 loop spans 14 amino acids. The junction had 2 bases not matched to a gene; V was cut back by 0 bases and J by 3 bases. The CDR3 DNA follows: TGCGCCAGCAGCTTGGACAGCGGGAGCTACGAGCAGTACTTC. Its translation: CASSLDSGSYEQYF.

CDR3 bases: TGCAGCGTTTTCTTGGTGAACTACGAGCAGTACTTC. This gives the protein CSVFLVNYEQYF. The chain couples TRBV29-1 to TRBJ2-7; D is ambiguous. V lost 5 bases and J 3 bases, leaving 11 bases between the germline ends. Germline V lookup: CDR1 SQVTM, CDR2 ANQGSEA. The length of the CDR3 is 12 residues.

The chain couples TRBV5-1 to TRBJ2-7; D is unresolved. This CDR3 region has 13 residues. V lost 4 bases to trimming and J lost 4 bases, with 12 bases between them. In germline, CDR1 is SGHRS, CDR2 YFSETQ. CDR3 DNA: TGCGCCAGCAGCCTCTTGGGCAGATACGAGCAGTACTTC. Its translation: CASSLLGRYEQYF.

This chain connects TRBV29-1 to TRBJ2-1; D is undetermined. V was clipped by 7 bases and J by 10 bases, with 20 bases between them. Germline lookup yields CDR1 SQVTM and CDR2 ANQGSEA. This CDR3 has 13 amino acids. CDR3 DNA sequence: TGCAGCGGAATAGCCGCTGTGGAGTCGGAGCAGTTCTTC. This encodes CSGIAAVESEQFF.

CDR3 bases: TGTGCCAGCTCCTCTGACAGCAATGAGCAGTTCTTC. This translates into CASSSDSNEQFF. This rearrangement joins TRBV18 to TRBJ2-1; the D gene is possibly TRBD1 (5 bases). The germline CDR1 and CDR2 sequences are KGHSH and LQKENI. CDR3 length: 12 amino acids. V dropped 6 bases and J dropped 6 bases, with 9 bases sitting between them.